This paragraph covers one T cell receptor (beta chain) sequence. The V and J ends lost 2 bases and 1 base respectively, with 13 bases between them. This CDR3 is built from 16 residues. CDR1 is KGHSH, CDR2 LQKENI, per germline. This sample was taken from a study of shared clonotypes between healthy human individuals. Without sorting, samples used 75 million to 100 million PBMCs for genomic DNA. Every subset's genomic DNA went evenly onto several immunoSEQ plates. Repertoires were generated with immunoSEQ multiplex PCR, while TCRdb's copy carries only in-frame clones and drops some. This table holds hundreds of thousands of clones, about four fifths found once.

The specimen was PBMCs. The sequence was obtained from a woman between 40 and 50 years old in good health. Some clones in this sample may be carry-over from other donors' samples. The chain links TRBV18 to TRBJ2-3; possibly TRBD1 or TRBD2 for D (6 bases each). The CDR3 loop reads CASSPIPGAGTDTQYF. The CDR3 DNA reads as TGTGCCAGCTCACCAATCCCGGGGGCGGGCACAGATACGCAGTATTTT. Variable domain in full (rest from reference TRBV18 and TRBJ2-3): NAGVMQNPRHLVRRRGQEARLRCSPMKGHSHVYWYRQLPEEGLKFMVYLQKENIIDESGMPKERFSAEFPKEGPSILRIQQVVRGDSAAYFCASSPIPGAGTDTQYFGPGTRLTVL.